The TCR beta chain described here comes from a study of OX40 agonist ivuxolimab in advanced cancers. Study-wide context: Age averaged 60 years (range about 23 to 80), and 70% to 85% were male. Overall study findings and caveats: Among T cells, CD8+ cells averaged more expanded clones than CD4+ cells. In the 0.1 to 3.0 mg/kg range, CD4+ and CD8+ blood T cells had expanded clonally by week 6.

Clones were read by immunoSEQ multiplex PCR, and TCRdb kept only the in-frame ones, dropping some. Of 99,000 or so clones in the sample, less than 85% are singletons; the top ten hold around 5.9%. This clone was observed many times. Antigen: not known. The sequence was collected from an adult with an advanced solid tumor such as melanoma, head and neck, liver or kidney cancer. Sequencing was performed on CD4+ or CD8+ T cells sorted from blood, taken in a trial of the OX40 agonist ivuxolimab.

CDR3 DNA sequence: TGCGCCAGCAGCCTCCGGCAGGGCTCCTACAATGAGCAGTTCTTC. This codes for CASSLRQGSYNEQFF. The genes are TRBV5-1 and TRBJ2-1; D possibly corresponds to TRBD1 (5 bases). V dropped 4 bases and J dropped 0 bases, with 11 bases sitting between them. CDR1 is SGHRS, CDR2 YFSETQ, per germline. This CDR3 is built from 15 residues.